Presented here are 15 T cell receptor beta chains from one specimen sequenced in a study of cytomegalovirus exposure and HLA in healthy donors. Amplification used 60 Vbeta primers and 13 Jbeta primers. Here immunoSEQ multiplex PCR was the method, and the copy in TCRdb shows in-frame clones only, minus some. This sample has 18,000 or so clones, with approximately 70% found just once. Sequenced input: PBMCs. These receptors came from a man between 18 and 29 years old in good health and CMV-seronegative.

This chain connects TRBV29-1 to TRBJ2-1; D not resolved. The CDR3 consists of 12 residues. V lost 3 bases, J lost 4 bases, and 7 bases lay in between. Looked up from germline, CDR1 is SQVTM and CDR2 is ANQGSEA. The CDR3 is CSVEASYNEQFF. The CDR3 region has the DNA TGCAGCGTTGAGGCTTCGTACAATGAGCAGTTCTTC.

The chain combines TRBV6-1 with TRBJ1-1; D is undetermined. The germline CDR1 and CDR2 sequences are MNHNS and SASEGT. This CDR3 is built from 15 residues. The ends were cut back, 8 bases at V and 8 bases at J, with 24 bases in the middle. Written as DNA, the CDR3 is TGTGCCAGCCACCTTGGGCCCCTGCTCGAATCGGAAGCTTTCTTT. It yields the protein CASHLGPLLESEAFF.

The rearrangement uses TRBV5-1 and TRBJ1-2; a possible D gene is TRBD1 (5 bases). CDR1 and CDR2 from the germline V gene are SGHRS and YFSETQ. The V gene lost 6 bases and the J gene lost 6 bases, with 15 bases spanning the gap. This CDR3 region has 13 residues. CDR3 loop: CASKSGIKNGYTF. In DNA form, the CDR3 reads TGCGCCAGCAAATCAGGGATTAAGAATGGCTACACCTTC.

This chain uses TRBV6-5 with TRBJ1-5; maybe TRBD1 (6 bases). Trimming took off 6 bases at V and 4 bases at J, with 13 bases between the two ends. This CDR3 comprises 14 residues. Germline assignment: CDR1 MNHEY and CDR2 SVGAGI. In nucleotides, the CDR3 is TGTGCCAGCAGCCCCGGGACAAATAATCAGCCCCAGCATTTT. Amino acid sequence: CASSPGTNNQPQHF.

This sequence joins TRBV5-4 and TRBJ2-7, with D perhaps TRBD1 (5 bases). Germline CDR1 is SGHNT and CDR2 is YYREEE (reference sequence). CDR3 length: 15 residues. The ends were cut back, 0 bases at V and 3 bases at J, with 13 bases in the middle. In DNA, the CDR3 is TGTGCCAGCAGCTTGGGGACAACCCAGGGCTACGAGCAGTACTTC. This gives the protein CASSLGTTQGYEQYF.

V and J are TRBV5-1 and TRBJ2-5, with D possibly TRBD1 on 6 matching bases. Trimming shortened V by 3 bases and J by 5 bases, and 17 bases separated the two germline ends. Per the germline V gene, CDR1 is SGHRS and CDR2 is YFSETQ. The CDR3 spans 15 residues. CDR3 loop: CASSSGQPMGETQYF. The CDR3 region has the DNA TGCGCCAGCAGCTCGGGACAACCTATGGGGGAGACCCAGTACTTC.

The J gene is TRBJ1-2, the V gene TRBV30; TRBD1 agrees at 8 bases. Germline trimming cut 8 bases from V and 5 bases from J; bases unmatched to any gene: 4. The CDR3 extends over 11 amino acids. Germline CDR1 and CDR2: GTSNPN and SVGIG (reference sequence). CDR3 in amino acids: CAQTGGYGYTF. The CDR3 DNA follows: TGTGCCCAAACAGGGGGGTATGGCTACACCTTC. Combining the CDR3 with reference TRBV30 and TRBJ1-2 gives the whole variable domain SQTIHQWPATLVQPVGSPLSLECTVEGTSNPNLYWYRQAAGRGLQLLFYSVGIGQISSEVPQNLSASRPQDRQFILSSKKLLLSDSGFYLCAQTGGYGYTFGSGTRLTVV.

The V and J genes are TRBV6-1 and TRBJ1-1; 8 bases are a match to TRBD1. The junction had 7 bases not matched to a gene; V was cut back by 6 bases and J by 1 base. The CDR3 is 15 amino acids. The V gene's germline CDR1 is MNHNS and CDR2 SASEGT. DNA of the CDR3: TGTGCCAGCAGAGGCCCCGGACAGGGGAACACTGAAGCTTTCTTT. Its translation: CASRGPGQGNTEAFF.

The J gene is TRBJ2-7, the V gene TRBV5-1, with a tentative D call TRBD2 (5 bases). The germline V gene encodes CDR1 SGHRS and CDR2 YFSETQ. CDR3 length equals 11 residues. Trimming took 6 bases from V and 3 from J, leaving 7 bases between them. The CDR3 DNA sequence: TGCGCCAGCACAGGAGGCTACGAGCAGTACTTC. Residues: CASTGGYEQYF.

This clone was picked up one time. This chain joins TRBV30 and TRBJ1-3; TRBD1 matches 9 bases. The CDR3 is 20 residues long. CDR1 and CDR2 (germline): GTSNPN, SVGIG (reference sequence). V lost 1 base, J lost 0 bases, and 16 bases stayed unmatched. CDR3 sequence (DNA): TGTGCCTGGAGTGGCGGGACTCCGGGACAGGGTGAAATCTCTGGAAACACCATATATTTT. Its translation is CAWSGGTPGQGEISGNTIYF.

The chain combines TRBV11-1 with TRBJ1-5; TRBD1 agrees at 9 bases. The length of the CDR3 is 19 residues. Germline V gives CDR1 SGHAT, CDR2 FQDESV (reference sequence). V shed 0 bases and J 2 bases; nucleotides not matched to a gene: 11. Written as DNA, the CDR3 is TGTGCCAGCAGCTTAGCTACGACAGGGGGGTCAATGGGCAATCAGCCCCAGCATTTT. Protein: CASSLATTGGSMGNQPQHF.

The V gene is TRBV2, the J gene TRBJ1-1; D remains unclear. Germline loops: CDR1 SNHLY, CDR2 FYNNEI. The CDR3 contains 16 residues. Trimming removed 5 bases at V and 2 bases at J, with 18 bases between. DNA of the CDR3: TGTGCCAGCAGTCAAACAGCATTCGGCGCAAACACTGAAGCTTTCTTT. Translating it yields CASSQTAFGANTEAFF.

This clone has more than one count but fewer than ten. CDR3 sequence: CASSQAILAGGVLAKNIQYF. The CDR3 DNA reads as TGTGCCAGCAGCCAAGCGATACTAGCGGGGGGCGTCCTAGCCAAAAACATTCAGTACTTC. This chain joins TRBV4-2 and TRBJ2-4, with 12 bases lining up with TRBD2. V lost 1 base to trimming and J lost 0 bases; unmatched junction nucleotides: 10. This CDR3 region has 20 residues. In germline, CDR1 is LGHNA, CDR2 YNFKEQ.

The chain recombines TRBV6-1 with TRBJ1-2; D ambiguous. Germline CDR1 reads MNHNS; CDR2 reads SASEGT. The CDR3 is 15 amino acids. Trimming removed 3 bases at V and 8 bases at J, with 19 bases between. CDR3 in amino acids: CASSEGRLTTLGYTF. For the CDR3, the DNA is TGTGCCAGCAGTGAGGGCAGGCTGACAACCCTCGGCTACACCTTC.

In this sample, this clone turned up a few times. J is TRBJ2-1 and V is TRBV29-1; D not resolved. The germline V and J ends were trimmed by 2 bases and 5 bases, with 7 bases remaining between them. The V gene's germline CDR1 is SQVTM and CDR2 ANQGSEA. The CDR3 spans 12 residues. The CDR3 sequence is CSVEWANNEQFF. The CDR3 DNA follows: TGCAGCGTTGAATGGGCGAACAATGAGCAGTTCTTC.